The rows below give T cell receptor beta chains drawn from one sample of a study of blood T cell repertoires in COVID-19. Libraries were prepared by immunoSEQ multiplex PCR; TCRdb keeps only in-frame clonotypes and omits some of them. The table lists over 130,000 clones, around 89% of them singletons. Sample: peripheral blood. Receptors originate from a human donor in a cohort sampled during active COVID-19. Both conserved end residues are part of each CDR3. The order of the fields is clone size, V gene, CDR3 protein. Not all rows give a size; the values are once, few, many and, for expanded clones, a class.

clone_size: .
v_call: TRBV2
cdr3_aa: CASSEAGVTGNTIYF

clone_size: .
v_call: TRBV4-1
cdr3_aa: CASSQDGRGGQPQHF

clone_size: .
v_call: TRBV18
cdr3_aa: CASSPRLETEAFF

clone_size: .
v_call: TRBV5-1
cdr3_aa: CASRPGQYSYEQYF

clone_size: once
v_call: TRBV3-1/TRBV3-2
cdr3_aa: CASSQGGTGGSPLHF

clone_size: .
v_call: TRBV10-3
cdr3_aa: CAISGLAGEGEQFF

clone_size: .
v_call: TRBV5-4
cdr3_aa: CASSLVTAGNTGELFF

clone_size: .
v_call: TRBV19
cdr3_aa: CASSIAGFYYGYTF

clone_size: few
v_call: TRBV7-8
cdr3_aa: CASSFGQINTGELFF

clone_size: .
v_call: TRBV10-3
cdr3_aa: CAINVDRQFLSNQPQHF

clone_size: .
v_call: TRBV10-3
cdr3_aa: CAIMDTGRGYGYTF

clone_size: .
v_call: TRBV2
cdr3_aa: CASSAGGHYGYTF

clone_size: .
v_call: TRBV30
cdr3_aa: CAWSRTSGADEQYF

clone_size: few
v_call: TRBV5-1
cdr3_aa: CASRTGISYNSPLHF

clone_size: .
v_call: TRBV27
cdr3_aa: CASSPGLFSYNEQFF

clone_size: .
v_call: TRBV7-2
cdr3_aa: CASSPARNLASSGELFF

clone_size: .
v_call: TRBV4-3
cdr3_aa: CASSQPDRVHGYTF

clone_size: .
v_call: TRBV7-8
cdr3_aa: CASSFGRTDYSYEQYF

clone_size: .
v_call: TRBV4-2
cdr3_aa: CASSRLTGSGNTIYF

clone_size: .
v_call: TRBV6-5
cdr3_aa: CASTPTGTNTEAFF

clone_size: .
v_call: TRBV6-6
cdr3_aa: CASSGQYSNTGELFF

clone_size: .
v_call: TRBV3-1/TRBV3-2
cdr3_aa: CASSQARDTGNTIYF

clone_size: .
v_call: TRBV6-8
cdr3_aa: CASSYPDRDNSPLHF

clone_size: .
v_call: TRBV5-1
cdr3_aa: CASSWEGVGWLNTEAFF

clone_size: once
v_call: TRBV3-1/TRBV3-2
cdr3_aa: CASSQVGGFSSYNEQFF

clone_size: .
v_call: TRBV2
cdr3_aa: CASSDRTGFYEQYF

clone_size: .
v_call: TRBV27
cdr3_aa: CASSLGDRLNTEAFF

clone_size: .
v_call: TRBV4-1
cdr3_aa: CASSQEGTGLTEAFF

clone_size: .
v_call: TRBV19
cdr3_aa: CASRRLAGGLYNEQFF

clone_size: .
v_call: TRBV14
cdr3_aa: CASSQGGLLSSGANVLTF

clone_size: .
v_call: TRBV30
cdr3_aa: CAWSVYVGGYTF

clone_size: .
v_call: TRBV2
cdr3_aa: CASSEGGTKQFF

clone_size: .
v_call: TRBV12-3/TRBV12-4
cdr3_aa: CASRRGQGAFF

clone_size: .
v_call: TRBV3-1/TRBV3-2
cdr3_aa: CASSQGTGSGLFF

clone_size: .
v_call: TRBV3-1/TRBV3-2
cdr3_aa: CASSRNREGYGYTF

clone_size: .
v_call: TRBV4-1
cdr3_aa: CASSQAPGQGTTEAFF

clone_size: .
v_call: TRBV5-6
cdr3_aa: CASSFLAGGKNIQYF

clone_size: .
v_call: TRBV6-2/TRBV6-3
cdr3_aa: CASSSDIPFYGYTF

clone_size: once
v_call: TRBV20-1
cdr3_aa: CSASRSFYDYGYTF

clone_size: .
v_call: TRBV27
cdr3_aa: CASSLSWGQGGYTF

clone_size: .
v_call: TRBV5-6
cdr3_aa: CASSSAGGETQYF

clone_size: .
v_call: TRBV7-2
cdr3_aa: CASSLVTGSYEQYF

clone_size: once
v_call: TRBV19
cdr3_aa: CATRGAADTQYF

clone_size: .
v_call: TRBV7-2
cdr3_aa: CASSTLRGTEAFF

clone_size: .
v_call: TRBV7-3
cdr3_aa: CASSLYEAVSTDTQYF